What follows is one T cell receptor beta chain and its context. What antigen it recognizes has not been identified. No per-base quality is available; no much larger clone lies one base away. V loses 4 bases, J loses 7 bases, and the germline ends lie 11 bases apart. The CDR3 runs 13 residues from the cysteine to the phenylalanine. The sequence is cut down to CDR3 DNA, 39 bases in frame from base 1. CDR1 and CDR2 are read off the germline V gene as SGHDT and YYEEEE. The sample is drawn from a study of T cell changes during pregnancy in multiple sclerosis (dated by TCRdb to the late 2010s). Regarding the complete study: Changes in the T cell repertoire over the course of pregnancy were examined in this study in women with multiple sclerosis.

Receptor amplification or capture employed the immunoSEQ multiplex PCR assay. This is the immuneACCESS table as TCRdb keeps it, with only in-frame sequences that have V and J called. A part of the clones is gone; compared with another copy, unresolved V genes explain less than half, and the rest is unexplained. The sample data list approximately 46,000 clones, and 70% to 90% of these were observed just once. The leading ten clones occupy approximately 1.2% of the sample. The source material was CD4+ T cells from peripheral blood mononuclear cells, sampled after pregnancy. This receptor was identified in a female donor with multiple sclerosis, enrolled in a pregnancy study. The V gene is TRBV5-6 and the J gene is TRBJ1-4, with the D gene not clear enough to name. CDR3 reads: CASSKDSGEKLFF. The DNA sequence is given as TGTGCCAGCAGCAAAGATTCGGGTGAAAAACTGTTTTTT.